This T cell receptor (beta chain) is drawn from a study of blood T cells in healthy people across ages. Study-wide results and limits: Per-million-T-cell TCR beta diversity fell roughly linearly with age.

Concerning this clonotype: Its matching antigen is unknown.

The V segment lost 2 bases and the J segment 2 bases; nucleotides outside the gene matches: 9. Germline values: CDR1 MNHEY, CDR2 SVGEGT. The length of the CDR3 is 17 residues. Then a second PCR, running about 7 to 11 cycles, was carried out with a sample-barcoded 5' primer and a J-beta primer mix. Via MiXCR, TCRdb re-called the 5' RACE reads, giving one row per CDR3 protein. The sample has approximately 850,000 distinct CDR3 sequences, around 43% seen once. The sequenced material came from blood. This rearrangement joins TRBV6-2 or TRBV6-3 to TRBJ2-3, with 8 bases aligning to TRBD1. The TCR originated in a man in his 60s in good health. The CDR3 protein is CASSYLGQDAFTDTQYF. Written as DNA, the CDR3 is TGTGCCAGCAGTTACCTGGGACAGGATGCATTCACAGATACGCAGTATTTT.